This TCR beta chain is drawn from a study of PD-L1 blockade in urothelial cancer. Assay: immunoSEQ multiplex PCR; the TCRdb copy retains only in-frame clones and omits some. The sample has almost 50,000 clones, approximately 79% seen once. Time point of the sample: pretreatment peripheral blood. Trimming took off 5 bases at V and 1 base at J, with 14 bases between the two ends. Germline CDR1 MNHEY, CDR2 SMNVEV (reference sequence). There are 16 residues in the CDR3. The chain couples TRBV27 to TRBJ2-2; D might be TRBD1 (5 bases). The source is a man between 65 and 85 years old with urothelial cancer. Sequencing used PBMCs, obtained around atezolizumab (anti-PD-L1) treatment. This CDR3 is CASSPHPGQNTGELFF. Here the CDR3 DNA reads TGTGCCAGCAGTCCCCACCCCGGACAGAACACCGGGGAGCTGTTTTTT.